This TCR beta chain was identified in a study of shared clonotypes between healthy human individuals. Overall study context: Two women and three men aged 18 to 49 made up the donors.

Produced via immunoSEQ multiplex PCR; TCRdb's table is partial and in-frame only. The table lists more than 900,000 clones, 70% to 80% of them singletons, with 0.55% to 0.7% in the top ten. Germline CDR1 reads MNHEY; CDR2 reads SVGAGI. The CDR3 runs to 15 residues. V lost 3 bases and J lost 0, with 12 bases in between. The source is a man aged 18 to 29 in good health. Some clones in this sample may be carry-over from other donors' samples. The V and J genes are TRBV6-5 and TRBJ2-7, with D perhaps matching TRBD1 (6 bases). Sequencing was performed on memory CD4+ T cells from PBMCs. Subset meaning: CD45RA-negative fraction. The CDR3 DNA reads TGTGCCAGCAGTTATAGGACAGCCAACTCCTACGAGCAGTACTTC. This codes for CASSYRTANSYEQYF.